Given below is one T cell receptor (beta chain) in context. Its target is unknown. This sample was taken from a study of T cell repertoires in cytomegalovirus infection. Study in general: CMV epitopes used comprised recently identified HLA-C-restricted ones and well-studied HLA-B-restricted ones. Public TCR beta signature analysis indicated the presence of both CMV infection and matching HLA type.

TCRdb itself ran the reads through MiXCR, one entry per CDR3 protein. In the table there are about a million distinct CDR3 sequences, around 30% of which are singletons. CDR3 length: 14 residues. The V gene lost 1 base and the J gene lost 5 bases, with 13 bases spanning the gap. Looked up from germline, CDR1 is SGHKS and CDR2 is YYEKEE (reference sequence). Study-level points and caveats: Dominant in the ex vivo response were TCR beta clonotypes restricted by HLA-C and specific for CMV. Cumulative frequency of public TCR beta families picked out carriers of CMV plus the relevant HLA.

The sequencing here drew on cultured CD8+ T cells from PBMCs, taken from culture after CMV antigen stimulation. The source is a human donor in good health (CMV status not recorded). Some clones in this sample may be carry-over from other donors' samples. V and J are TRBV5-5 and TRBJ2-7; D is unclear. CDR3: CASSLLVGGDEQYF. DNA of the CDR3: TGTGCCAGCAGCTTGCTGGTGGGCGGCGACGAGCAGTACTTC.